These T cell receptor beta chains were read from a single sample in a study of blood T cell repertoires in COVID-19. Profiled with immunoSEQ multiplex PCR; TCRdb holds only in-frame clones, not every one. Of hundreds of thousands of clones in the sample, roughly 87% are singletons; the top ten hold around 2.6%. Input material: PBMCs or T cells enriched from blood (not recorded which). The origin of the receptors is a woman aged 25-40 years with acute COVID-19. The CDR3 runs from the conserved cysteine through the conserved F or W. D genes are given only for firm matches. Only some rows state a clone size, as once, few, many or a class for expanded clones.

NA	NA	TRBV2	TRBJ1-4	CASRTGTGEKLFF	TGTGCCAGCAGAACAGGGACGGGGGAAAAACTGTTTTTT
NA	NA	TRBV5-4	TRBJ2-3	CASSQTYPLISDTQYF	TGTGCCAGCAGCCAAACCTACCCCCTAATCTCAGATACGCAGTATTTT
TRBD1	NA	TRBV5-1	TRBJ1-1	CASSLSLTGEATEAFF	TGCGCCAGCAGCTTATCCCTTACAGGGGAGGCCACTGAAGCTTTCTTT
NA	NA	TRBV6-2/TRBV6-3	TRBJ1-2	CASSYRQTYGYTF	TGTGCCAGCAGTTACAGACAGACATATGGCTACACCTTC
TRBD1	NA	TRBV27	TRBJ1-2	CASSLSGDSFYGYTF	TGTGCCAGCAGTTTATCCGGGGACAGCTTCTATGGCTACACCTTC
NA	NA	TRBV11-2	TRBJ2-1	CASSTGGNEQFF	TGTGCCAGCAGCACCGGAGGCAATGAGCAGTTCTTC
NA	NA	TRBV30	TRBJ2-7	CAWSLSYEQYF	TGTGCCTGGAGCCTTAGTTACGAGCAGTACTTC
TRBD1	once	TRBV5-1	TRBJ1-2	CASSLGTLAGGYGYTF	TGCGCCAGCAGCTTGGGCACCCTCGCAGGGGGCTATGGCTACACCTTC
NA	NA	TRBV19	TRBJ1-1	CASRGSRRTDTEAFF	TGTGCCAGCCGCGGTTCGCGTCGGACAGACACTGAAGCTTTCTTT
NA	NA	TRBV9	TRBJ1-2	CASRGHIYGYTF	TGTGCCAGCAGGGGACACATCTATGGCTACACCTTC
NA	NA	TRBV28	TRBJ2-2	CASSHIADNTGELFF	TGTGCCAGCAGCCACATAGCGGATAACACCGGGGAGCTGTTTTTT
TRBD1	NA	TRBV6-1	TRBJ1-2	CASSEAQGVELGYTF	TGTGCCAGCAGTGAAGCGCAGGGGGTAGAGCTTGGCTACACCTTC